This record covers a single TCR beta chain. Antigen: not known. The study recruited healthy Caucasian donors from Russia who were aged roughly 6 to 95. This specimen belongs to a study of blood T cells in healthy people across ages. V lost 1 base and J 3 bases, leaving 19 bases between the germline ends. CDR1 LGHNA and CDR2 YSLEER come from the germline V gene. CDR3 size: 17 residues. Study findings and constraints: More naive CD4+ cells and higher diversity were found in long-lived than in aged donors. Across the age range, TCR beta diversity per million T cells fell in a roughly linear way.

Through a sample-barcoded 5' primer and a J-beta primer mix, a second PCR was run for roughly 7 to 11 cycles. Each cDNA molecule was tagged by a template-switch adaptor that had 12 random nucleotides. TCRdb ran MiXCR on the 5' RACE reads and lists one entry per CDR3 protein. The data show hundreds of thousands of distinct CDR3 sequences, roughly 50% seen once. The rearrangement uses TRBV4-3 and TRBJ2-7; TRBD1 might be the D (6 bases). This sequence was found in a man between 25 and 39 years old in good health. Sequenced input: blood. The DNA of the CDR3 is TGCGCCAGCAGCCAAGGGATTAACCGGGACACAATCTACGAGCAGTACTTC. Amino acid sequence: CASSQGINRDTIYEQYF.